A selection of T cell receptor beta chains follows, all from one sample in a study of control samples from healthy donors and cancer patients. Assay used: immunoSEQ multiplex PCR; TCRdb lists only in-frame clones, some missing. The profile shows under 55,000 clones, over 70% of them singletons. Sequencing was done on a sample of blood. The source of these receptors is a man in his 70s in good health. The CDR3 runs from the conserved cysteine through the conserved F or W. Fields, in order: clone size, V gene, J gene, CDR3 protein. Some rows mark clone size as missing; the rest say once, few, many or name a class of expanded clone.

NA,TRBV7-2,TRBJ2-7,CASRPGLAGGNEQYF
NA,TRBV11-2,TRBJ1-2,CASSFAGGGYGYTF
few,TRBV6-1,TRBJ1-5,CASSEKGWDRSDSNQPQHF
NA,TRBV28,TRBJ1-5,CASYSGSFDYSNQPQHF
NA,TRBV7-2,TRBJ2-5,CASSGRWGKETQYF
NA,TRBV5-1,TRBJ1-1,CASSLDAHRGPTYRNTEAFF
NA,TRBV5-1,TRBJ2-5,CASRENHETQYF
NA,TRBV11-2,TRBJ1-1,CASSYSMNTEAFF
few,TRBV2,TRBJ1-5,CASSVAGDSNQPQHF
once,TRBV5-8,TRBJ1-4,CASSIGTLSTNEKLFF
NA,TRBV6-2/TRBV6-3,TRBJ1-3,CASSYGSSGNTIYF
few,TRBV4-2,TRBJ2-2,CASSQGGLAGRRGTGELFF
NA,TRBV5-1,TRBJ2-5,CASSPGQGSETQYF
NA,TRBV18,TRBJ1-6,CASSPPGDSPLHF
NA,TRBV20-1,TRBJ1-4,CSASFVPGVREKLFF
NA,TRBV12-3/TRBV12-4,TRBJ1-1,CASSLVEDTEAFF
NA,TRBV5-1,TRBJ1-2,CASSLEGKPPESYTF
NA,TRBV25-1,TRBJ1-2,CASHGVRGNSYTF
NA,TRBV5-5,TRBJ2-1,CASSFRQSVDYNEQFF
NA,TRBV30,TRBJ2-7,CAWSASGGWEQYF
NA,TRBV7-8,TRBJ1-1,CASSPYYGPTNTEAFF
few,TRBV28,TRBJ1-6,CASSTNSPLHF
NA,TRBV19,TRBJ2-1,CARVRDYLYLSSYNEQFF
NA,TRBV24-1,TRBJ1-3,CATSDTGQGNPGNTIYF
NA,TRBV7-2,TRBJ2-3,CASSFGGYTQYF
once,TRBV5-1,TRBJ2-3,CASSSRTEKMGTQYF
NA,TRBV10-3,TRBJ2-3,CAISESRSSGVTSTDTQYF
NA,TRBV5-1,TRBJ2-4,CASSGTAKNIQYF